A single sample is the source of the 2 T cell receptor beta chains below, sequenced in a study of T cells expressing NK-cell markers (TCRdb year 2020). To prepare the library, 5' RACE was applied. TCRdb lists the instrument as Illumina HiSeq 2000. TCRdb reprocessed the public reads and reports one entry per CDR3 protein sequence, without DNA. The sample table gives 550,000 or so distinct CDR3 sequences. Jointly, the top ten make up under 4.5% of the sample. The sequenced sample consisted of blood T cells: a sorted CD56 or NKG2C T cell subset, CD4+ or CD8+ T cells, or bulk PBMC T cells (not recorded which). The receptor source for this set is a young man in good health. Donor details come from another sample of the same person, matched by shared clones.

The chain recombines TRBV6-1 with TRBJ1-3; the TCRdb D gene call, TRBD1, has no DNA to confirm it. The CDR3 extends over 14 amino acids. Germline loops: CDR1 MNHNS, CDR2 SASEGT. The CDR3 loop is CASTRTGSGNTIYF.

The chain recombines TRBV12-3 or TRBV12-4 with TRBJ1-5; the TRBD1 assignment by TCRdb is unverifiable without DNA. The CDR3 covers 14 residues. The CDR3 loop is CASSWDPHRQPQHF.